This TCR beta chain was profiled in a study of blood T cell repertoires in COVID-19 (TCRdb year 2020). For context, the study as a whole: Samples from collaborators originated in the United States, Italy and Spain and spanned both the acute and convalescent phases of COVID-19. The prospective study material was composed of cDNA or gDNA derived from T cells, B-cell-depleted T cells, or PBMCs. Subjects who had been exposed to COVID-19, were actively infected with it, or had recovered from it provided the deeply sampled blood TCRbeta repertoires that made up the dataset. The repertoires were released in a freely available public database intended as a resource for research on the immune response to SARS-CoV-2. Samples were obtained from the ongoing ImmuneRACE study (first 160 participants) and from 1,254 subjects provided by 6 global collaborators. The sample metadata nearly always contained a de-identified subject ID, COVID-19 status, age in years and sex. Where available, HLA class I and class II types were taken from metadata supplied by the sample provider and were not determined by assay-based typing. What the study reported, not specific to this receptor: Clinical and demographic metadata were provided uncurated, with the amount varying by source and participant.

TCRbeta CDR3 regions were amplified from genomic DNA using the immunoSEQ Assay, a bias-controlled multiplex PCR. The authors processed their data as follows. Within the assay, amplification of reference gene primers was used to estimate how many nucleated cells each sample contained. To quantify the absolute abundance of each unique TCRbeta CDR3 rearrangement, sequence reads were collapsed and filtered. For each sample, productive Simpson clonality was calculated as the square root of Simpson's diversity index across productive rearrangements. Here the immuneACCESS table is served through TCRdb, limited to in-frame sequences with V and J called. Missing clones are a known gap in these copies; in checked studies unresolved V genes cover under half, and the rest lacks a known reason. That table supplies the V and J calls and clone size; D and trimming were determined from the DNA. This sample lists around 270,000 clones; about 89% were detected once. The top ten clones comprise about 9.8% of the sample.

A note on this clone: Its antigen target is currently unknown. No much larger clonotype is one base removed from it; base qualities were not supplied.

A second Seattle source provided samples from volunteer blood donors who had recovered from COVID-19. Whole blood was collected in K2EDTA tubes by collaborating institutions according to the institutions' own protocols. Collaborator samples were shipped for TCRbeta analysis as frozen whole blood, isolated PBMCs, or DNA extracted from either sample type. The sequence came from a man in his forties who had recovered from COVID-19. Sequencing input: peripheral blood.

The nucleotide sequence reads as follows: TGTGCCAGTGGTACAGGGGGCGGCACTGAAGCTTTCTTT. It specifies CASGTGGGTEAFF. This sequence uses TRBV19 and TRBJ1-1; 9 of the junction bases match TRBD1. The cysteine opens and the phenylalanine closes a CDR3 of 13 amino acids. Of all the DNA, just the CDR3 is kept, 39 bases in frame from base 1. Based on the germline V gene (reference sequence), the CDR1 and CDR2 sequences are LNHDA and SQIVND. Trimming removed 8 bases from V and 4 bases from J; the gene matches leave 5 bases unexplained.